Shown below are 16 T cell receptor beta chains from a single sample sequenced in a study of T cells in Graves' hyperthyroidism and ophthalmopathy. RNA transcripts provided the source from which TCR beta CDR3 regions were amplified. The HTBI set primed first-round TCR CDR3 RT-PCR. TCRdb re-derived calls from the multiplex PCR reads in MiXCR, one entry per CDR3 protein. The sample shows about 420,000 distinct CDR3 sequences, less than 20% of them seen only once. The sequenced sample consisted of blood. Source of these receptors: a young woman with Graves' hyperthyroidism.

This CDR3 is CASSPRWGGSYEQYF. The CDR3 DNA follows: TGTGCCAGCTCACCACGGTGGGGAGGGTCCTACGAGCAGTACTTC. The rearrangement links TRBV18 to TRBJ2-7; TRBD2 matches at 7 bases. Trimming removed 1 base from V and 1 base from J; junction bases left unmatched: 4. The CDR3 has 15 amino acids. Germline V lookup: CDR1 KGHSH, CDR2 LQKENI.

This clonotype was recorded many times. The chain combines TRBV5-1 with TRBJ1-5; maybe TRBD1 (5 bases). Per the germline V gene, CDR1 is SGHRS and CDR2 is YFSETQ. The CDR3 totals 15 residues. V was shortened by 4 bases and J by 0 bases, with 11 bases between the two germline ends. This CDR3 is CASSRMGDSNQPQHF. The CDR3 region has the DNA TGCGCCAGCAGCAGAATGGGGGATAGCAATCAGCCCCAGCATTTT.

This chain connects TRBV27 to TRBJ2-1; D possibly corresponds to TRBD1 (5 bases). In germline, CDR1 is MNHEY, CDR2 SMNVEV (reference sequence). CDR3 length equals 15 residues. The V end lost 1 base, the J end lost 6 bases, and 13 bases lay between the germline ends. The DNA for the CDR3 is TGTGCCAGCAGTTTATGGCAGGGTTCGATCAATGAGCAGTTCTTC. Translation: CASSLWQGSINEQFF.

This clonotype was counted ten times or more. This chain uses TRBV5-1 with TRBJ1-2; D not resolved. The germline gives CDR1 SGHRS, CDR2 YFSETQ. V was shortened by 4 bases and J by 0 bases, with 10 bases between the two germline ends. The CDR3 totals 14 residues. CDR3 sequence: CASSPGATNYGYTF. The CDR3 nucleotides are TGCGCCAGCAGCCCAGGAGCGACTAACTATGGCTACACCTTC.

This clonotype has more than one count but fewer than ten. This sequence joins TRBV6-4 and TRBJ2-3; D gene ambiguous. The V and J ends lost 7 bases and 1 base respectively, with 15 bases between them. CDR1 is MRHNA and CDR2 is SNTAGT in the germline V gene. The CDR3 covers 15 residues. CDR3 sequence (DNA): TGTGCCAGCATGAGGTGGCCGGGTTGCACAGATACGCAGTATTTT. It codes for CASMRWPGCTDTQYF.

This clonotype was seen at least ten times. This rearrangement joins TRBV20-1 to TRBJ1-2, with D perhaps matching TRBD1 (5 bases). This CDR3 has 13 amino acids. Between the trimmed V and J ends, which lost 4 bases and 4 bases, there was a span of 13 bases. The germline CDR1 and CDR2 sequences are DFQATT and SNEGSKA (reference sequence). CDR3 nucleotide sequence: TGCAGTGCTACCACCCCCAGGGCCTATGGCTACACCTTC. Protein product: CSATTPRAYGYTF.

This clonotype was detected many times. CDR3 amino acids: CASSEVVSSYEQYF. CDR3 sequence (DNA): TGTGCCAGCAGTGAAGTGGTGAGCTCCTACGAGCAGTACTTC. The rearrangement uses TRBV2 and TRBJ2-7; the D is unclear. The V gene lost 1 base and the J gene lost 0 bases, with 7 bases spanning the gap. The CDR3 is 14 amino acids. Looked up from germline, CDR1 is SNHLY and CDR2 is FYNNEI.

This chain links TRBV5-8 with TRBJ1-5, with 8 bases fitting TRBD1. Germline-derived CDR1 and CDR2 are SGHTS and YDEGEE. The CDR3 length is 15 residues. V gave up 3 bases and J gave up 4 bases; unmatched junction bases: 6. CDR3 DNA sequence: TGTGCCAGCAGCTCGGGACAGGTCATTAATCAGCCCCAGCATTTT. Amino acids: CASSSGQVINQPQHF.

CDR3 in amino acids: CASSSTIGNEQFF. CDR3 in DNA: TGTGCCAGCAGTTCGACCATCGGAAATGAGCAGTTCTTC. The chain carries TRBV12-3 or TRBV12-4 and TRBJ2-1; D not certain. The CDR3 has 13 residues. The ends were cut back, 4 bases at V and 7 bases at J, with 11 bases in the middle.

This clonotype was counted at least ten times. The V and J genes are TRBV9 and TRBJ1-6; no reliable D call. The CDR3 has 14 amino acids. V gave up 3 bases and J gave up 2 bases, with 6 bases separating them. Looked up from germline, CDR1 is SGDLS and CDR2 is YYNGEE. The CDR3 reads CASSDHPYNSPLHF. As DNA, the CDR3 is TGTGCCAGCAGCGACCATCCCTATAATTCACCCCTCCACTTT. The whole variable domain, filled in from reference TRBV9 and TRBJ1-6, reads DSGVTQTPKHLITATGQRVTLRCSPRSGDLSVYWYQQSLDQGLQFLIQYYNGEERAKGNILERFSAQQFPDLHSELNLSSLELGDSALYFCASSDHPYNSPLHFGNGTRLTVT.

This clonotype was counted at least ten times. This sequence joins TRBV5-5 and TRBJ2-3, with D perhaps given as TRBD1 or TRBD2 (5 bases each). Germline V gene data show CDR1 as SGHKS and CDR2 as YYEKEE (reference sequence). Trimming removed 0 bases at V and 2 bases at J, with 13 bases between. This CDR3 contains 16 residues. CDR3: CASSLVRGATTDTQYF. CDR3 DNA: TGTGCCAGCAGCTTGGTTAGAGGGGCCACCACAGATACGCAGTATTTT.

Ten or more counts support this clonotype. V usage is TRBV11-3 and J usage is TRBJ2-3; possible D gene TRBD1, 7 bases. The CDR3 length is 16 residues. Germline-derived CDR1 and CDR2 are SGHNT and YENEEA. V was trimmed by 5 bases and J by 3 bases, leaving 18 bases between them. The CDR3 protein is CASSARQGGETDTQYF. CDR3 nucleotides: TGTGCCAGCAGCGCCCGACAGGGCGGGGAGACAGATACGCAGTATTTT.

This clonotype has a handful of counts. The genes are TRBV10-3 and TRBJ1-2; the D gene is possibly TRBD1 (6 bases). Trimming removed 5 bases at V and 5 bases at J, with 12 bases between. Germline V lookup: CDR1 ENHRY, CDR2 SYGVKD. This CDR3 contains 13 residues. In nucleotides, the CDR3 is TGTGCCATCAGTAAGACAGGCCTGTATGGCTACACCTTC. Encoded protein: CAISKTGLYGYTF.

This clonotype has at least ten counts. This chain joins TRBV27 and TRBJ2-1, with 7 nucleotides matching TRBD1. With V trimmed by 5 bases and J by 7 bases, 20 bases remained unmatched. The CDR3 contains 18 residues. CDR1 and CDR2 from the germline V gene are MNHEY and SMNVEV (reference sequence). DNA for the CDR3: TGTGCCAGCAGTCTAACCCCCGGACAGGCACGGTGGGGGAATGAGCAGTTCTTC. Its translation: CASSLTPGQARWGNEQFF.

This clonotype came up many times. V is TRBV20-1 and J is TRBJ2-7, with 9 bases that match TRBD1. The CDR3 covers 16 residues. Germline CDR1 DFQATT, CDR2 SNEGSKA (reference sequence). Trimming cost V 0 bases and J 6 bases; bases outside gene matches: 12. The CDR3 is CSAREIQGQGNGEQYF. For the CDR3, the DNA is TGCAGTGCTAGAGAAATTCAGGGACAGGGAAATGGCGAGCAGTACTTC.

V usage is TRBV7-9 and J usage is TRBJ2-6, with D perhaps TRBD1 (6 bases). Trimming took 7 bases from V and 0 from J, leaving 13 bases between them. The CDR3 is 16 amino acids. Germline V lookup: CDR1 SEHNR, CDR2 FQNEAQ (reference sequence). For the CDR3, the DNA is TGTGCCAGCACCAGGGGACCAAACTCTGGGGCCAACGTCCTGACTTTC. Translated, it gives CASTRGPNSGANVLTF.